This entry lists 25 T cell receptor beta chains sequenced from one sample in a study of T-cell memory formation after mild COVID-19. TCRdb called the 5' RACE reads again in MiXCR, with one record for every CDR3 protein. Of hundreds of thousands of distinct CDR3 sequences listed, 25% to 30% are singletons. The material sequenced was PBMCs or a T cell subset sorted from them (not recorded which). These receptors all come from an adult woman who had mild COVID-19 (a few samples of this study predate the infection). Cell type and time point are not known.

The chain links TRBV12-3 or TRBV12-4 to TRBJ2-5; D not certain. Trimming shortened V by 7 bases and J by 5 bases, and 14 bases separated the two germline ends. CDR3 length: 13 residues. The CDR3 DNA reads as TGTGCCAGCACCACCGCCGTCCAGGAGACCCAGTACTTC. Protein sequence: CASTTAVQETQYF.

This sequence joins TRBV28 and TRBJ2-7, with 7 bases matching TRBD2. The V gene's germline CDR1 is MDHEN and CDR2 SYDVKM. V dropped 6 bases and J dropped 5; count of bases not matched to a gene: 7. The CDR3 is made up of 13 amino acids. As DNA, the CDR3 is TGTGCCAGCAGGGTGGGGACTACCGACGAGCAGTACTTC. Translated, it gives CASRVGTTDEQYF.

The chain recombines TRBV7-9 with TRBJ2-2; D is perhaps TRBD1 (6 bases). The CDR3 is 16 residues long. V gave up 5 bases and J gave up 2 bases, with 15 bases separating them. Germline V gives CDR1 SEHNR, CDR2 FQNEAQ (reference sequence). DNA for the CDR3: TGTGCCAGCAGCATCATCCACAGGGCTAACACCGGGGAGCTGTTTTTT. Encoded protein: CASSIIHRANTGELFF.

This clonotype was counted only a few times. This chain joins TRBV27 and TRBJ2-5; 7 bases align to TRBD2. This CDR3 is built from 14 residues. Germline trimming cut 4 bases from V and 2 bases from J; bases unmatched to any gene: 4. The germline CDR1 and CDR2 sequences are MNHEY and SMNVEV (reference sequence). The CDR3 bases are TGTGCCAGCAGTTCGCTAGCGGATCAAGAGACCCAGTACTTC. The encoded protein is CASSSLADQETQYF.

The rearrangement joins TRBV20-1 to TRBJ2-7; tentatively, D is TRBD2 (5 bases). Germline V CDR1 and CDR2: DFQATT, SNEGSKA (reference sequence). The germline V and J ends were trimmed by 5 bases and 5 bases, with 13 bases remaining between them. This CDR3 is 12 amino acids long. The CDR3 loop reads CSAGRPGDEQYF. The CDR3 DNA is TGCAGTGCTGGCCGGCCCGGGGACGAGCAGTACTTC.

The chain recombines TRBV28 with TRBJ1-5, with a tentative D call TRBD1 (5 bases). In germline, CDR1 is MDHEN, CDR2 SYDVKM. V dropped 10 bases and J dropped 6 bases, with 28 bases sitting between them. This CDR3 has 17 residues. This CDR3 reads CATLRLVLGVGIQPQHF. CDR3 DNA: TGTGCCACCCTCCGATTGGTGCTAGGGGTCGGCATTCAGCCCCAGCATTTT.

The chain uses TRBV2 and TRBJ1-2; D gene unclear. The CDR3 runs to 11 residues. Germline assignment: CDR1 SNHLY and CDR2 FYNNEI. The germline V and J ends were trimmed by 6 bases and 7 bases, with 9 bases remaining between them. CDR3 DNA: TGTGCCAGCAGAGGTTCGGTTGGCTACACCTTC. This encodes CASRGSVGYTF.

CDR3 DNA sequence: TGTGCCAGCAGTTCGGGGACTAGCGGGGGCTACAATGAGCAGTTCTTC. It specifies CASSSGTSGGYNEQFF. The rearrangement joins TRBV27 to TRBJ2-1, with 14 bases identical to TRBD2. The CDR3 covers 16 residues. V trimming: 4 bases; J trimming: 3 bases; junction bases outside the gene matches: 2. Germline CDR1 reads MNHEY; CDR2 reads SMNVEV (reference sequence).

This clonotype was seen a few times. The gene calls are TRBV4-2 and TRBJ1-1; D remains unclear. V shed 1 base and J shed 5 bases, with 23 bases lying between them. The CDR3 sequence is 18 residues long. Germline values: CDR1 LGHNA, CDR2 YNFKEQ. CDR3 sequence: CASSQGTYRRGFGTEAFF. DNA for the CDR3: TGTGCCAGCAGCCAAGGAACGTATCGTAGAGGTTTTGGGACTGAAGCTTTCTTT.

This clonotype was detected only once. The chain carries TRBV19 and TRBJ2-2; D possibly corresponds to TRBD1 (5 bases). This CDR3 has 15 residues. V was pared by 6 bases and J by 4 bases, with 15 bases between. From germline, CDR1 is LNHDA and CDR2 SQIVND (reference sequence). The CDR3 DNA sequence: TGTGCCAGTAGAGGTGGGGCCCGGGTCACCGGGGAGCTGTTTTTT. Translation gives CASRGGARVTGELFF.

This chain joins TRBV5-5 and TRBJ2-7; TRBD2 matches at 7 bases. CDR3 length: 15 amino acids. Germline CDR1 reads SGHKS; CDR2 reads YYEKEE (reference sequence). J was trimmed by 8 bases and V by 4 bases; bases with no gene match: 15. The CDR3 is CASSPNGLGAVQQYF. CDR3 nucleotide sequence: TGTGCCAGCAGCCCCAACGGACTAGGGGCCGTTCAGCAGTACTTC. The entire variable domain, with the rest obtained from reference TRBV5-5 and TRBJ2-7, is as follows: DAGVTQSPTHLIKTRGQQVTLRCSPISGHKSVSWYQQVLGQGPQFIFQYYEKEERGRGNFPDRFSARQFPNYSSELNVNALLLGDSALYLCASSPNGLGAVQQYFGPGTRLTVT.

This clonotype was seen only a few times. CDR3 region: CASSQDGKGDRDTQYF. CDR3 DNA: TGCGCCAGCAGCCAAGATGGGAAAGGGGACAGAGATACGCAGTATTTT. The chain combines TRBV4-3 with TRBJ2-3; the match to TRBD1 covers 7 bases. V gave up 0 bases and J gave up 5 bases; unmatched junction bases: 8. The germline V gene encodes CDR1 LGHNA and CDR2 YSLEER. This CDR3 contains 16 residues.

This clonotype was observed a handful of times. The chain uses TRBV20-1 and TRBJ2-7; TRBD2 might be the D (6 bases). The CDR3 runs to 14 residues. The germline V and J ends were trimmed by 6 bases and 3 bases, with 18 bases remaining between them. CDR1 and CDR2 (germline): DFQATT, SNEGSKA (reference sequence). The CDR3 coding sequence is TGCAGTGCAAGGGACGCGGGGCTTGACTACGAGCAGTACTTC. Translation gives CSARDAGLDYEQYF.

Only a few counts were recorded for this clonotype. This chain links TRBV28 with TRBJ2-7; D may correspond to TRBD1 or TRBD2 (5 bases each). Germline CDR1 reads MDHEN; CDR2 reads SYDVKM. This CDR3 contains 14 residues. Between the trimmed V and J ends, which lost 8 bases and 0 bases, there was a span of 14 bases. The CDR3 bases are TGTGCCAGCGGAGCCGGGACGTACTCCTACGAGCAGTACTTC. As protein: CASGAGTYSYEQYF.

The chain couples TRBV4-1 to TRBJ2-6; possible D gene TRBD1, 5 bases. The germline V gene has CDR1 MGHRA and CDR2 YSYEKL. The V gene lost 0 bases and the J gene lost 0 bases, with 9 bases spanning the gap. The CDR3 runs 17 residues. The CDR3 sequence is CASSQEDTRSGANVLTF. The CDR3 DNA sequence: TGCGCCAGCAGCCAAGAGGACACCCGCTCTGGGGCCAACGTCCTGACTTTC.

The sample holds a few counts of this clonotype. The CDR3 spells CAISAPPHREGIHDEQFF. CDR3 nucleotides: TGTGCCATCAGTGCCCCTCCCCACCGGGAGGGAATCCATGATGAGCAGTTCTTC. V usage is TRBV10-3 and J usage is TRBJ2-1; TRBD2 matches at 8 bases. The junction had 19 bases not matched to a gene; V was cut back by 4 bases and J by 8 bases. CDR3 length: 18 residues. From germline, CDR1 is ENHRY and CDR2 SYGVKD.

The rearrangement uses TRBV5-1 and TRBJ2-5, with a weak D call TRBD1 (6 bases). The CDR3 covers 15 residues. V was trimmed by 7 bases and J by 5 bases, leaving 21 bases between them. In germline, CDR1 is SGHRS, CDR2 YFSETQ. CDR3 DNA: TGCGCCAGCCTCTTACAGGGTTTGGCGACGGAGACCCAGTACTTC. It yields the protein CASLLQGLATETQYF.

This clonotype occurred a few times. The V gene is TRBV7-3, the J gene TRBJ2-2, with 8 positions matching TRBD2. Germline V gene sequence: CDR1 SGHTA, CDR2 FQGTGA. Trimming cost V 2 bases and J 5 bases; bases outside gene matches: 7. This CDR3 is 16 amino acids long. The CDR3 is CASSLSGGANTGELFF. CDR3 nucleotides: TGTGCCAGCAGCTTATCCGGGGGGGCCAATACCGGGGAGCTGTTTTTT.

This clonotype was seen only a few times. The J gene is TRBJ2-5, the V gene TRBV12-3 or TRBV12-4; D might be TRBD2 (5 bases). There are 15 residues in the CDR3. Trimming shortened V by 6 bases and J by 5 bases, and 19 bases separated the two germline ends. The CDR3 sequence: CASSARSEGWETQYF. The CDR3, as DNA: TGTGCCAGCAGCGCCCGCAGTGAGGGATGGGAGACCCAGTACTTC.

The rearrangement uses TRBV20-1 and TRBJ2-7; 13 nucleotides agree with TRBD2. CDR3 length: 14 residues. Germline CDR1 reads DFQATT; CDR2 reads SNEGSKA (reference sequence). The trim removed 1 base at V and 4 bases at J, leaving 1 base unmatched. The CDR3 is CSARGTSGRYEQYF. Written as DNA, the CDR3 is TGCAGTGCTAGAGGGACTAGCGGGAGATACGAGCAGTACTTC.

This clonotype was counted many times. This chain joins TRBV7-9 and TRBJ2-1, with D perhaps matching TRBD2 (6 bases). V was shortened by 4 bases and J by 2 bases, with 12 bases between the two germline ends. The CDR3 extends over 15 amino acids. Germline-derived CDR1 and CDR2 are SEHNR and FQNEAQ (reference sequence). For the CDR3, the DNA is TGTGCCAGCAGCTGGAGTAGCGGCACCTACAATGAGCAGTTCTTC. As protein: CASSWSSGTYNEQFF.

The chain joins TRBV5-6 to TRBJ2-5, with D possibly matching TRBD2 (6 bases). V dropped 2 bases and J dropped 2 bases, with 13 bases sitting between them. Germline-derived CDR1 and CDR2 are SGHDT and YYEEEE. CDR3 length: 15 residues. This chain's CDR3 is CASSFTGTFQETQYF. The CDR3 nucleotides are TGTGCCAGCAGCTTTACCGGGACTTTTCAAGAGACCCAGTACTTC.

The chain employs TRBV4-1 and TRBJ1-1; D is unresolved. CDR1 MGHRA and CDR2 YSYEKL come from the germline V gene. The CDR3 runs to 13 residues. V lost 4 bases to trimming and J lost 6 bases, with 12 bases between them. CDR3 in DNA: TGCGCCAGCAGCCTGAAGGGTAGCGCTGAAGCTTTCTTT. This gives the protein CASSLKGSAEAFF.

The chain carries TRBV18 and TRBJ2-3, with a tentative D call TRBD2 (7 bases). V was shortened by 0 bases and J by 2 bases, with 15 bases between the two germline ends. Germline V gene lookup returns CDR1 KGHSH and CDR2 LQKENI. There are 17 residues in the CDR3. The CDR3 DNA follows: TGTGCCAGCTCACCACCGTTAACGGGGGGCGTCACAGATACGCAGTATTTT. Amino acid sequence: CASSPPLTGGVTDTQYF.

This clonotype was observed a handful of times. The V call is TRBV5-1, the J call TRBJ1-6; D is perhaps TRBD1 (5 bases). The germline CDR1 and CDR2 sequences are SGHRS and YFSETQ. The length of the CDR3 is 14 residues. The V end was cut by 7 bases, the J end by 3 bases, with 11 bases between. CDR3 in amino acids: CASAPGRYNSPLHF. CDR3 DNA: TGCGCCAGCGCGCCGGGACGCTATAATTCACCCCTCCACTTT.